This T cell receptor beta chain is from a study of CD8 T cells in Susac syndrome. In contrast to the negatively isolated CD8+ and CD4+ T cells, TEMRA cells were FACS-enriched. RNA, at about 0.45 to 1 ug, was reverse transcribed with random hexamers. TCRdb called the immunoSEQ multiplex PCR reads again in MiXCR, with one record for every CDR3 protein. The table lists around 170,000 distinct CDR3 sequences, 95% to 97% of them singletons. Sample: CD4+ T cells from PBMCs. This TCR was sampled from a human donor with Susac syndrome.

CDR3 bases: TGTGCCAGCAGTGATTCCAGGGGCGTCAATCAGCCCCAGCATTTT. Its translation: CASSDSRGVNQPQHF. The V and J genes are TRBV2 and TRBJ1-5; D is perhaps TRBD1 (6 bases). This CDR3 has 15 residues. V was trimmed by 3 bases and J by 3 bases, leaving 12 bases between them. In germline, CDR1 is SNHLY, CDR2 FYNNEI.